Below, 21 T cell receptor beta chains from the same sample are listed, as sequenced in a study of beta chain features in type 1 diabetes. The isolated RNA, all of it, was reverse transcribed, so expressed TCRB transcripts were what got sequenced. Repertoires were generated with immunoSEQ multiplex PCR, while TCRdb's copy carries only in-frame clones and drops some. The data show 350,000 or so clones, with less than 20% seen just once and 0.035% to 0.05% held by the top ten. The specimen was naive CD4+ T cells from blood. These receptors all stem from a woman under 30 in good health.

This clone was detected a few times. The chain combines TRBV7-8 with TRBJ2-1; D is perhaps TRBD2 (5 bases). The CDR3 covers 17 residues. V was clipped by 0 bases and J by 8 bases, with 20 bases between them. Germline loops: CDR1 SGHVS, CDR2 FQNEAQ. As DNA, the CDR3 is TGTGCCAGCAGCTTAGCTCGAATGAGGGAAAGGAGAGATGAGCAGTTCTTC. Amino acid sequence: CASSLARMRERRDEQFF.

This clone has more than one count but fewer than ten. The chain joins TRBV7-3 to TRBJ1-2, with 8 bases lining up with TRBD1. The germline CDR1 and CDR2 sequences are SGHTA and FQGTGA. The CDR3 is made up of 13 amino acids. Unmatched junction bases numbered 3, after V lost 6 bases and J lost 3 bases. CDR3 DNA: TGTGCCAGCAGAGCGACAGGGGACTATGGCTACACCTTC. Encoded protein: CASRATGDYGYTF.

In its sample, this clone was seen a few times. This sequence joins TRBV7-3 and TRBJ1-2; 8 nucleotides match TRBD1. The V gene's germline CDR1 is SGHTA and CDR2 FQGTGA. The CDR3 is 12 residues long. V lost 7 bases to trimming and J lost 5 bases; unmatched junction nucleotides: 3. As DNA, the CDR3 is TGTGCCAGCACCGGACAGGGATATGGCTACACCTTC. Translation gives CASTGQGYGYTF.

In this sample, this clone turned up a few times. The chain is built from TRBV4-1 and TRBJ1-1; D ambiguous. CDR3 length: 14 amino acids. V was cut by 3 bases and J by 6 bases, with 14 bases left in between. Germline-derived CDR1 and CDR2 are MGHRA and YSYEKL. CDR3 in amino acids: CASSHLGRSPEAFF. The CDR3 nucleotides are TGCGCCAGCAGCCACCTCGGCAGGTCTCCTGAAGCTTTCTTT.

A note on this clone: A read error may produce the germline difference seen at one junction end. The chain has TRBV7-7 and TRBJ2-7; 8 bases map to TRBD1. CDR1 is SSHAT, CDR2 FNYEAQ, per germline (reference sequence). The CDR3 has 15 residues. Here the CDR3 DNA reads TGTGCTAGCAGCTTAGCAGGGGGCAACTCCTACGAGCAGTACTTC. Residues: CASSLAGGNSYEQYF.

The gene calls are TRBV10-3 and TRBJ2-3; 7 nucleotides line up with TRBD1. The CDR3 runs to 15 residues. In germline, CDR1 is ENHRY, CDR2 SYGVKD. V gave up 8 bases and J gave up 6 bases; unmatched junction bases: 14. This CDR3 reads CAIQPRQGTGDTQYF. DNA for the CDR3: TGTGCCATCCAACCCCGACAGGGCACAGGGGATACGCAGTATTTT.

This clone was observed a handful of times. V gene TRBV9 combines with J gene TRBJ2-5; TRBD2 agrees at 13 bases. Per the germline V gene, CDR1 is SGDLS and CDR2 is YYNGEE. This CDR3 contains 16 residues. Trimming removed 2 bases from V and 4 bases from J; junction bases left unmatched: 5. The CDR3 region is CASSVSGLAGVETQYF. CDR3 nucleotides: TGTGCCAGCAGCGTTAGTGGACTAGCGGGAGTAGAGACCCAGTACTTC.

The rearrangement links TRBV4-3 to TRBJ2-7; D possibly corresponds to TRBD2 (6 bases). V lost 1 base to trimming and J lost 2 bases, with 12 bases between them. This CDR3 contains 15 residues. Germline V gene sequence: CDR1 LGHNA, CDR2 YSLEER. The CDR3 loop reads CASSQVSGETYEQYF. In nucleotides, the CDR3 is TGCGCCAGCAGCCAAGTATCGGGGGAGACCTACGAGCAGTACTTC.

The table lists this clone with a few counts. The chain employs TRBV9 and TRBJ1-6; no clear D gene. CDR1 and CDR2 from the germline V gene are SGDLS and YYNGEE. The CDR3 consists of 16 residues. The V and J ends lost 0 bases and 9 bases respectively, with 16 bases between them. The CDR3 DNA reads TGTGCCAGCAGCGTAGAACCACACTTGGGGAGTTCACCCCTCCACTTT. The encoded protein is CASSVEPHLGSSPLHF. The full variable domain, its missing parts supplied by reference TRBV9 and TRBJ1-6, is DSGVTQTPKHLITATGQRVTLRCSPRSGDLSVYWYQQSLDQGLQFLIQYYNGEERAKGNILERFSAQQFPDLHSELNLSSLELGDSALYFCASSVEPHLGSSPLHFGNGTRLTVT.

This clone was detected only a few times. The rearrangement links TRBV5-4 to TRBJ1-1; 9 bases align to TRBD1. Germline V lookup: CDR1 SGHNT, CDR2 YYREEE (reference sequence). The ends lost 5 bases at V and 6 bases at J; junction bases unmatched: 5. The CDR3 is 13 residues long. CDR3 nucleotide sequence: TGTGCCAGCAGGGGACAGGGAGGCGCTGAAGCTTTCTTT. This gives the protein CASRGQGGAEAFF.

This clone appeared a few times. This CDR3 is also generated by other DNA sequences in the sample. This chain joins TRBV7-2 and TRBJ2-1, with 10 bases that match TRBD2. The germline V gene encodes CDR1 SGHTA and CDR2 FQGNSA. V shed 6 bases and J 4 bases; nucleotides not matched to a gene: 3. The length of the CDR3 is 14 residues. CDR3 region: CASSKTSGYNEQFF. Here the CDR3 DNA reads TGTGCCAGCAGTAAGACTAGCGGGTACAATGAGCAGTTCTTC.

The rearrangement joins TRBV11-3 to TRBJ2-3, with unresolved D. Germline CDR1 reads SGHNT; CDR2 reads YENEEA. The CDR3 length is 15 residues. V dropped 0 bases and J dropped 6 bases, with 13 bases sitting between them. The CDR3 DNA is TGTGCCAGCAGCTTAGATCTCCGCTTTGAGGATACGCAGTATTTT. This sequence encodes CASSLDLRFEDTQYF.

The chain is built from TRBV25-1 and TRBJ1-1, with 7 bases that match TRBD1. Germline assignment: CDR1 MGHDK and CDR2 SYGVNS. Germline trimming cut 1 base from V and 5 bases from J; bases unmatched to any gene: 7. The CDR3 loop spans 15 amino acids. The CDR3 sequence is CASSEFMRGLTEAFF. In DNA form, the CDR3 reads TGTGCCAGCAGTGAATTTATGAGGGGGCTGACTGAAGCTTTCTTT.

V usage is TRBV5-8 and J usage is TRBJ1-1, with 7 bases lining up with TRBD1. From germline, CDR1 is SGHTS and CDR2 YDEGEE. This CDR3 region has 14 residues. Trimming removed 4 bases from V and 6 bases from J; junction bases left unmatched: 9. The CDR3 DNA reads TGTGCCAGCAGCACGGACAGGTGGAGGTCTGAAGCTTTCTTT. Translation gives CASSTDRWRSEAFF.

J is TRBJ2-7 and V is TRBV25-1, with D hard to call. The CDR3 has 13 amino acids. Trimming stripped 7 bases from V and 1 base from J, with 11 bases between. Germline CDR1 MGHDK, CDR2 SYGVNS. The chain's CDR3 is CASNQEESYEQYF. Written as DNA, the CDR3 is TGTGCCAGCAACCAAGAGGAATCCTACGAGCAGTACTTC.

The chain is built from TRBV6-1 and TRBJ2-7; 8 bases map to TRBD2. J lost 4 bases, V lost 3 bases, and 11 bases had no gene match. This CDR3 comprises 16 residues. Germline assignment: CDR1 MNHNS and CDR2 SASEGT. CDR3 protein: CASSERGGRFGYEQYF. Here the CDR3 DNA reads TGTGCCAGCAGTGAGAGGGGCGGGAGGTTTGGTTACGAGCAGTACTTC.

The J gene is TRBJ1-1, the V gene TRBV29-1; D possibly corresponds to TRBD1 (6 bases). V lost 5 bases, J lost 2 bases, and 12 bases lay in between. CDR3 length: 13 residues. The germline gives CDR1 SQVTM, CDR2 ANQGSEA. This CDR3 is CSVRQVINTEAFF. CDR3 coding DNA: TGCAGCGTTAGACAGGTTATTAACACTGAAGCTTTCTTT.

This clone was counted between two and nine times. V gene TRBV19 combines with J gene TRBJ1-2; 7 bases align to TRBD1. CDR3 length equals 14 residues. With V trimmed by 5 bases and J by 1 base, 4 bases remained unmatched. Germline assignment: CDR1 LNHDA and CDR2 SQIVND (reference sequence). This chain's CDR3 is CASSEQGSNYGYTF. CDR3 DNA: TGTGCCAGTAGTGAACAGGGGAGTAACTATGGCTACACCTTC.

The chain has TRBV11-2 and TRBJ1-1; 8 nucleotides match TRBD1. Germline CDR1 SGHAT, CDR2 FQNNGV. The CDR3 loop spans 14 amino acids. V lost 5 bases, J lost 11 bases, and 13 bases stayed unmatched. The CDR3 nucleotides read TGTGCCAGCAGCCGATCTGGGACAGGTGAACCCGCTTTCTTT. Protein: CASSRSGTGEPAFF.

The sample holds a few counts of this clone. The J gene is TRBJ2-3, the V gene TRBV7-2; D is unclear. Between the trimmed V and J ends, which lost 1 base and 4 bases, there was a span of 9 bases. CDR1 and CDR2 from the germline V gene are SGHTA and FQGNSA. The CDR3 consists of 14 residues. DNA for the CDR3: TGTGCCAGCAGCTTAGGGGTAGCACCAGATACGCAGTATTTT. It is translated as CASSLGVAPDTQYF.

The rearrangement links TRBV6-6 to TRBJ1-2; the D is unclear. CDR3 length: 15 amino acids. The germline V gene has CDR1 MNHNY and CDR2 SVGAGI (reference sequence). V was pared by 6 bases and J by 7 bases, with 21 bases between. The CDR3 DNA reads TGTGCCAGCAGCGCGCCCGGTGGGATACGGGGTGGCTACACCTTC. It specifies CASSAPGGIRGGYTF.